Presented here are 21 T cell receptor beta chains from one specimen sequenced in a study of human T cells and chemical hapten exposure. Time point: patch test 2, 6 weeks after DPC sensitization. Treatment defined: therapeutic diphenylcyclopropenone sensitization with weekly scalp DPC. TCRdb re-derived calls from the RACE reads in MiXCR, one entry per CDR3 protein. The sample contains about 40,000 distinct CDR3 sequences, around 9% of which appear only once. The starting material was whole blood, obtained in connection with sensitization to the hapten diphenylcyclopropenone (DPC). The receptors come from a woman between 40 and 50 years old with alopecia areata. Some clones in this sample may be carry-over from other donors' samples.

In nucleotides, the CDR3 is TGTGCCACAAAGACAGGGTTTTTCTTCGATAATTCACCCCTCCACTTT. This encodes CATKTGFFFDNSPLHF. This rearrangement joins TRBV6-5 to TRBJ1-6, with 7 nucleotides matching TRBD1. This CDR3 is 16 amino acids long. Germline CDR1 is MNHEY and CDR2 is SVGAGI. V lost 10 bases and J lost 5; bases outside the gene matches: 14.

The table lists this clonotype with many counts. This chain connects TRBV7-2 to TRBJ2-3; TRBD1 matches at 9 bases. Germline V CDR1 and CDR2: SGHTA, FQGNSA. The CDR3 totals 16 residues. Germline trimming cut 5 bases from V and 2 bases from J; bases unmatched to any gene: 8. Here the CDR3 DNA reads TGTGCCAGCAGCATTGGACAGGGGAGGAACACAGATACGCAGTATTTT. Translating gives CASSIGQGRNTDTQYF.

The J gene is TRBJ2-7, the V gene TRBV2, with D hard to call. V dropped 4 bases and J dropped 3 bases, with 10 bases sitting between them. Per the germline V gene, CDR1 is SNHLY and CDR2 is FYNNEI. The CDR3 has 13 amino acids. DNA for the CDR3: TGTGCCAGCAGTGTAGGGCTAGACTACGAGCAGTACTTC. Encoded protein: CASSVGLDYEQYF.

The sample holds many counts of this clonotype. The chain has TRBV5-1 and TRBJ1-1, with 9 bases fitting TRBD1. The CDR3 has 18 residues. The V gene end was trimmed by 0 bases and the J gene end by 0 bases; junction bases not matched to a gene: 9. In germline, CDR1 is SGHRS, CDR2 YFSETQ. CDR3 DNA sequence: TGCGCCAGCAGCTTGGAGGGACAGGGAAATTACCTGAACACTGAAGCTTTCTTT. It codes for CASSLEGQGNYLNTEAFF.

This clonotype was recorded at least ten times. V usage is TRBV4-1 and J usage is TRBJ1-1; 8 nucleotides agree with TRBD1. Per germline, CDR1 MGHRA and CDR2 YSYEKL. This CDR3 is 15 amino acids long. Trimming removed 2 bases from V and 1 base from J; junction bases left unmatched: 3. The CDR3 region has the DNA TGCGCCAGCAGCCAATCGGGGACAGGGAACACTGAAGCTTTCTTT. Amino acid sequence: CASSQSGTGNTEAFF.

J is TRBJ2-2 and V is TRBV7-9; 8 bases fit TRBD1. Germline CDR1 reads SEHNR; CDR2 reads FQNEAQ (reference sequence). This CDR3 is 15 amino acids long. V lost 3 bases and J lost 4; bases outside the gene matches: 4. The CDR3 nucleotides read TGTGCCAGCAGCTTCAGGGGGCTGAGCACCGGGGAGCTGTTTTTT. This encodes CASSFRGLSTGELFF.

This clonotype was observed at least ten times. The rearrangement uses TRBV5-1 and TRBJ2-2; D unclear. The CDR3 loop spans 14 amino acids. V was clipped by 1 base and J by 6 bases, with 10 bases between them. The germline gives CDR1 SGHRS, CDR2 YFSETQ. CDR3 region: CASSLLYRAGELFF. CDR3 bases: TGCGCCAGCAGCTTGCTGTATAGGGCCGGGGAGCTGTTTTTT.

This clonotype turned up a few times. V and J are TRBV12-3 or TRBV12-4 and TRBJ2-7, with 12 bases aligning to TRBD2. CDR3 length equals 16 residues. V lost 4 bases and J lost 5; bases outside the gene matches: 9. CDR3 residues: CASSSSSGGAMNEQYF. The CDR3 nucleotides read TGTGCCAGCAGTTCTTCTAGCGGGGGGGCGATGAACGAGCAGTACTTC.

As regards this clonotype: This may be a read error, as it is one base from a much larger clone. The V call is TRBV19, the J call TRBJ1-5, with D tentatively TRBD1 (6 bases). The germline CDR1 and CDR2 sequences are LNHDA and SQIVND (reference sequence). The CDR3 sequence is 13 residues long. With 7 bases removed from V and 3 bases from J, the gap between germline ends came to 10 bases. CDR3 sequence reads: CASTHRANQPQHF. In nucleotides, the CDR3 is TGTGCCAGTACCCACAGGGCCAATCAGCCCCAGCATTTT.

This clonotype was recorded at least ten times. The V gene is TRBV7-9, the J gene TRBJ1-4, with D unclear. The CDR3 covers 15 residues. Germline V gene lookup returns CDR1 SEHNR and CDR2 FQNEAQ (reference sequence). V was trimmed by 5 bases and J by 1 base, leaving 11 bases between them. This CDR3 reads CASSQRRGTNEKLFF. CDR3 in DNA: TGTGCCAGCAGCCAACGGCGGGGAACTAATGAAAAACTGTTTTTT.

In this sample, this clonotype turned up many times. This chain uses TRBV20-1 with TRBJ2-3; D not resolved. CDR1 and CDR2 from the germline V gene are DFQATT and SNEGSKA (reference sequence). This CDR3 contains 13 residues. V dropped 5 bases and J dropped 1 base, with 10 bases sitting between them. The CDR3: CSAWGGGTDTQYF. Written as DNA, the CDR3 is TGCAGTGCTTGGGGTGGAGGCACAGATACGCAGTATTTT.

The sample holds many counts of this clonotype. The chain uses TRBV5-3 and TRBJ2-7; the match to TRBD2 covers 11 bases. TRBV5-3 is marked as an open reading frame, function uncertain. Trimming at V came to 4 bases and at J to 0 bases, leaving 9 bases not matched to a gene. The CDR3 runs 17 residues. CDR3 nucleotide sequence: TGTGCCAGAAGCCCCGAATGGACTAGCGGGCGCTCCTACGAGCAGTACTTC. Translating gives CARSPEWTSGRSYEQYF.

This clonotype has ten or more counts. The chain combines TRBV20-1 with TRBJ2-6; the D gene could be TRBD1 or TRBD2 (5 bases each). The V gene's germline CDR1 is DFQATT and CDR2 SNEGSKA (reference sequence). The CDR3 covers 14 residues. Trimming pared 5 bases from V and 0 bases from J, leaving 8 bases between. The CDR3 nucleotides read TGCAGTGCTCCGGGGCGCTCTGGGGCCAACGTCCTGACTTTC. It encodes CSAPGRSGANVLTF.

The V gene is TRBV7-2, the J gene TRBJ2-1; 8 positions match TRBD2. Looked up from germline, CDR1 is SGHTA and CDR2 is FQGNSA. Trimming cost V 3 bases and J 9 bases; bases outside gene matches: 13. The CDR3 has 16 residues. The CDR3 DNA follows: TGTGCCAGCAGCTTTGACGGAACCACCGCGGGAGGTGAGCAGTTCTTC. Residues: CASSFDGTTAGGEQFF. The variable domain in full, completed from reference TRBV7-2 and TRBJ2-1, reads GAGVSQSPSNKVTEKGKDVELRCDPISGHTALYWYRQSLGQGLEFLIYFQGNSAPDKSGLPSDRFSAERTGGSVSTLTIQRTQQEDSAVYLCASSFDGTTAGGEQFFGPGTRLTVL.

There are a few counts of this clonotype. A read error may explain this, as a much larger clone is one base away. The chain joins TRBV6-1 to TRBJ2-2, with TRBD2 matching over 10 bases. CDR1 and CDR2 from the germline V gene are MNHNS and SASEGT. The J segment lost 6 bases and the V segment lost 9 bases, leaving 10 bases of the junction unmatched. The CDR3 covers 15 residues. This CDR3 reads CAREDTTSGAGELFF. The CDR3 DNA reads as TGTGCCAGGGAGGACACAACTAGCGGGGCCGGGGAGCTGTTTTTT.

This clonotype was recorded many times. This chain joins TRBV20-1 and TRBJ1-5; possibly TRBD1 for D (6 bases). The germline CDR1 and CDR2 sequences are DFQATT and SNEGSKA (reference sequence). Trimming cost V 4 bases and J 2 bases, with 6 bases left between them. The CDR3 spans 12 residues. The DNA of the CDR3 is TGCAGTGCTAACAGGGGCAATCAGCCCCAGCATTTT. As protein: CSANRGNQPQHF.

This clonotype was seen many times. This rearrangement joins TRBV28 to TRBJ2-4; tentative D call: TRBD1 (5 bases). CDR3 size: 15 residues. In germline, CDR1 is MDHEN, CDR2 SYDVKM. Trimming cost V 4 bases and J 0 bases, with 10 bases left between them. The CDR3 DNA is TGTGCCAGCAGTTCTCAGCAGGGAGCCAAAAACATTCAGTACTTC. It codes for CASSSQQGAKNIQYF.

This chain joins TRBV20-1 and TRBJ2-7; D perhaps matches TRBD1 (6 bases). Trimming left V 4 bases short and J 2 bases short, with 12 bases between. The germline V gene has CDR1 DFQATT and CDR2 SNEGSKA (reference sequence). The CDR3 totals 13 residues. CDR3 nucleotides: TGCAGTGCTACGGTAGCAGGGGCCTACGAGCAGTACTTC. Translated: CSATVAGAYEQYF.

This clonotype was observed many times. The rearrangement joins TRBV11-2 to TRBJ2-1, with TRBD2 identical over 8 bases. CDR3 length: 14 amino acids. With 3 bases clipped from V and 7 bases from J, the junction kept 5 bases outside the gene matches. Germline V CDR1 and CDR2: SGHAT, FQNNGV. CDR3 loop: CASSFAGGRNEQFF. The CDR3 coding sequence is TGTGCCAGCAGCTTTGCGGGGGGCAGGAATGAGCAGTTCTTC.

This clonotype was detected many times. The chain combines TRBV5-1 with TRBJ1-4; D may be TRBD1 (6 bases). Germline CDR1 reads SGHRS; CDR2 reads YFSETQ. Trimming shortened V by 4 bases and J by 5 bases, and 15 bases separated the two germline ends. CDR3 length: 15 residues. The CDR3, as DNA: TGCGCCAGCAGCAGACTCCAGGGGCCCAATGAAAAACTGTTTTTT. The encoded protein is CASSRLQGPNEKLFF.

This clonotype was seen a few times. The chain uses TRBV9 and TRBJ2-2, with D uncertain. This CDR3 spans 14 amino acids. Germline V gene data show CDR1 as SGDLS and CDR2 as YYNGEE. Trimming removed 0 bases from V and 3 bases from J, with 6 bases in between. CDR3 protein: CASSVGPDTGELFF. The CDR3 coding sequence is TGTGCCAGCAGCGTAGGTCCCGACACCGGGGAGCTGTTTTTT.